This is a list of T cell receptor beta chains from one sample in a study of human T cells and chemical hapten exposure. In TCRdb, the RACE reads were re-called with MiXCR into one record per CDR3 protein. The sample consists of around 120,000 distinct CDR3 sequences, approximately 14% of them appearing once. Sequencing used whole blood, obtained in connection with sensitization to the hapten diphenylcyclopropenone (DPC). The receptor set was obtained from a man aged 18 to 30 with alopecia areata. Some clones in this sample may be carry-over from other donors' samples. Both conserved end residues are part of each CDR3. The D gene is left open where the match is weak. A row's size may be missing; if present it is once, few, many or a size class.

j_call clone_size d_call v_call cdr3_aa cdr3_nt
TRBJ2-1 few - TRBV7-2 CASSLGGEQFF TGTGCCAGCAGCTTGGGGGGTGAGCAGTTCTTC
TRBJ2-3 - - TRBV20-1 CSARAQADTQYF TGCAGTGCTAGAGCCCAGGCAGATACGCAGTATTTT
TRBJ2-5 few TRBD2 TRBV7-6 CASGGVQETQYF TGTGCCAGCGGGGGGGTTCAAGAGACCCAGTACTTC
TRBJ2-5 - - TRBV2 CASRALRTRGWRQTQYF TGTGCCAGCAGGGCGCTCCGGACTCGAGGTTGGAGGCAGACCCAGTACTTC
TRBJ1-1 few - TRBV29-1 CSVAREMNTEAFF TGCAGCGTAGCCAGGGAGATGAACACTGAAGCTTTCTTT
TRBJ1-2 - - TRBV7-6 CASSWYRAAGYTF TGTGCCAGCAGCTGGTACAGGGCCGCTGGCTACACCTTC
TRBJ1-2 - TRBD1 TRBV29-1 CSAYRGYGYTF TGCAGCGCTTACAGGGGGTATGGCTACACCTTC
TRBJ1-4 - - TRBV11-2 CASSLAGGGEKLFF TGTGCCAGCAGCTTAGCCGGGGGAGGTGAAAAACTGTTTTTT
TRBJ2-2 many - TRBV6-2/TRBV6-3 CASSGVATGLNTGELFF TGTGCCAGCAGTGGGGTAGCAACGGGGCTGAACACCGGGGAGCTGTTTTTT
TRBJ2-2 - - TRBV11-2 CASTNTGELFF TGTGCCAGTACGAACACCGGGGAGCTGTTTTTT
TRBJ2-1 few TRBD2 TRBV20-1 CSARGWTRRLAGGTNNEQFF TGCAGTGCTAGAGGTTGGACGCGACGACTAGCGGGGGGTACAAACAATGAGCAGTTCTTC
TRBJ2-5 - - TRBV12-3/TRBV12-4 CASSLMVGKETQYF TGTGCCAGCAGTTTGATGGTGGGGAAAGAGACCCAGTACTTC
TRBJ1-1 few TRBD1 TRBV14 CASRKRPHQGAREAFF TGTGCCAGCAGGAAGAGGCCGCATCAGGGGGCGAGGGAAGCTTTCTTT
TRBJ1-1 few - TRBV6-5 CASLRDGLEAFF TGTGCCAGCCTTAGGGACGGTCTAGAAGCTTTCTTT
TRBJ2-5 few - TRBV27 CASSLQGMRETQYF TGTGCCAGCAGTTTACAGGGGATGCGGGAGACCCAGTACTTC
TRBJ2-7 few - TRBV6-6 CASSYATPLQVPASEQYF TGTGCCAGCAGTTATGCGACCCCTTTACAGGTACCGGCCTCCGAGCAGTACTTC
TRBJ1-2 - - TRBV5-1 CASSLDSGYGYTF TGCGCCAGCAGCTTGGACAGCGGGTATGGCTACACCTTC
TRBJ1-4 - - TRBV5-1 CASRERSEKLFF TGCGCCAGCAGGGAACGCAGTGAAAAACTGTTTTTT
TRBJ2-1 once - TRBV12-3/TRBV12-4 CASSFGGGDNEQFF TGTGCCAGCAGTTTCGGAGGGGGGGACAATGAGCAGTTCTTC
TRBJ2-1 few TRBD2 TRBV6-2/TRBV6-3 CASSYGTRVEQFF TGTGCCAGCAGTTACGGGACTAGGGTTGAGCAGTTCTTC
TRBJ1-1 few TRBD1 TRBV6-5 CASRPTGGEAFF TGTGCCAGCAGACCCACAGGGGGTGAAGCTTTCTTT
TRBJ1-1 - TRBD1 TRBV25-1 CASSLVSGQGVTEAFF TGTGCCAGCAGTCTGGTCTCGGGACAGGGAGTCACTGAAGCTTTCTTT